This is a list of T cell receptor beta chains from one sample in a study of graft-versus-host responses after intestinal transplantation. Generated by immunoSEQ multiplex PCR, the TCRdb table keeps only in-frame clones and is missing some. The repertoire has about 85,000 clones, 82% of them found once; the top ten carry approximately 0.78%. These receptors have no identified antigens. The sample here was unstimulated CD4+ T cells sorted from spleen or lymph node cells, taken before intestinal transplant. The receptors stem from a human donor who received an intestinal transplant. The CDR3 runs from the conserved cysteine through the conserved F or W. Fields, in order: clone size, V gene, D gene, J gene, CDR3 DNA, CDR3 protein. A D gene is named only where the DNA matches it firmly. Part of the rows lack a size; the others show once, few, many or a class for expanded clones.

>-|TRBV4-1|-|TRBJ2-2
TGCGCCAGCAGCCTGAGGACAGAGAACACCGGGGAGCTGTTTTTT
CASSLRTENTGELFF
>once|TRBV10-3|-|TRBJ2-2
TGTGCCATCAGTGATATGGGGGCGCGTGGCGGGGAGCTGTTTTTT
CAISDMGARGGELFF
>medium-sized|TRBV4-2|TRBD2|TRBJ2-5
TGTGCCAGCAGCCGCGGCGGGGGACTAGCGGGGCAAGAGACCCAGTACTTC
CASSRGGGLAGQETQYF
>-|TRBV6-5|TRBD1|TRBJ2-7
TGTGCCAGCAGTTACTCGACAGGGGCCGTTTACGAGCAGTACTTC
CASSYSTGAVYEQYF
>-|TRBV7-2|-|TRBJ1-2
TGTGCCAGCAGCTTAGGAACAGGGCCCTATGGCTACACCTTC
CASSLGTGPYGYTF
>few|TRBV5-6|-|TRBJ1-1
TGTGCCAGCAGCTTCCGTGGAGGCGGGGTCACTGAAGCTTTCTTT
CASSFRGGGVTEAFF
>-|TRBV10-3|TRBD1|TRBJ1-2
TGTGCCATCACCAGGACAGGGGAGACCTATGGCTACACCTTC
CAITRTGETYGYTF
>-|TRBV19|-|TRBJ1-2
TGTGCCAGTAGTATCCAGGCAGGGGCGGCGGGCTACACCTTC
CASSIQAGAAGYTF
>-|TRBV7-3|TRBD2|TRBJ2-1
TGTGCCAGCAGCTGGTTAGCGGGGTCGTACAATGAGCAGTTCTTC
CASSWLAGSYNEQFF
>-|TRBV6-1|-|TRBJ1-5
TGTGCCAGCAGACTGCAGGGCGAACCTCAGCCCCAGCATTTT
CASRLQGEPQPQHF
>-|TRBV7-9|-|TRBJ2-7
TGTGCCAGCAGCTTAATGAGGGGGACCGCTGGGGAGCAGTACTTC
CASSLMRGTAGEQYF
>-|TRBV2|-|TRBJ2-7
TGTGCCAGCAGCACAGACCAATACGAGCAGTACTTC
CASSTDQYEQYF
>few|TRBV2|-|TRBJ1-1
TGTGCCAGCAGTGAAGGGGGGCTCGGGACTGAAGCTTTCTTT
CASSEGGLGTEAFF
>-|TRBV10-2|TRBD2|TRBJ2-1
TGCGCCAGCAGCCGACTAGCGGGGGCCTACAATGAGCAGTTCTTC
CASSRLAGAYNEQFF
>-|TRBV5-6|-|TRBJ2-3
TGTGCCAGCAGCTTGTGGGCAGGTATAGATACGCAGTATTTT
CASSLWAGIDTQYF
>-|TRBV7-8|TRBD2|TRBJ2-7
TGTGCCAGCAGCGTCCGTGAGGGGAGGGTGGCCGAGCAGTACTTC
CASSVREGRVAEQYF
>few|TRBV28|TRBD2|TRBJ2-3
TGTGCCAGCAGGCCTCCTCCCGGGGGGGCAGATACGCAGTATTTT
CASRPPPGGADTQYF
>few|TRBV6-5|-|TRBJ1-6
TGTGCCAGCAGTTACGTCTCCCTTTCACCCCTCCACTTT
CASSYVSLSPLHF
>-|TRBV9|TRBD2|TRBJ2-1
TGTGCCAGCAGCGTAGTGCTAGCGGAGGTTAGATACAATGAGCAGTTCTTC
CASSVVLAEVRYNEQFF
>-|TRBV14|-|TRBJ1-2
TGTGCCAGCAGCCAAGGGCCCCGGGGGTACACCTTC
CASSQGPRGYTF
>few|TRBV7-2|TRBD1|TRBJ2-5
TGTGCCAGCAGCCCGACAGGGCGCCAAGAGACCCAGTACTTC
CASSPTGRQETQYF
>-|TRBV11-2|-|TRBJ2-2
TGTGCCAGCAGCTTAGAAGCGCCGAACACCGGGGAGCTGTTTTTT
CASSLEAPNTGELFF
>-|TRBV5-1|-|TRBJ1-1
TGCGCCAGCAGCTTGGCCCCAGGGTCGAACACTGAAGCTTTCTTT
CASSLAPGSNTEAFF
>-|TRBV6-1|-|TRBJ1-5
TGTGCCAGCAGTGTACAGGTCTTTAGCAATCAGCCCCAGCATTTT
CASSVQVFSNQPQHF
>few|TRBV9|TRBD1|TRBJ2-1
TGTGCCAGCAGCCCACGGCCAGGGGGCCAACTCTACAATGAGCAGTTCTTC
CASSPRPGGQLYNEQFF
>-|TRBV7-9|TRBD1|TRBJ1-1
TGTGCCAGCAGCCCCCAATCGGGACAGTCGACCTTCTTT
CASSPQSGQSTFF
>-|TRBV7-2|TRBD1|TRBJ2-7
TGTGCCACCACAGGACAGGGGGGACCCTACGAGCAGTACTTC
CATTGQGGPYEQYF
>-|TRBV28|TRBD2|TRBJ2-4
TGTGCCAGCAGCCAGTCCGGGGAGGGGCTAGCCAAAAACATTCAGTACTTC
CASSQSGEGLAKNIQYF
>-|TRBV14|-|TRBJ2-2
TGTGCCAGCAGCCAAGTTAGCCTGAGAAACACCGGGGAGCTGTTTTTT
CASSQVSLRNTGELFF
>-|TRBV6-1|TRBD1|TRBJ1-2
TGTGCCAGCAGTGTTTCCGGGACAGGCTATGGCTACACCTTC
CASSVSGTGYGYTF
>-|TRBV7-8|-|TRBJ1-3
TGTGCCAGCAGCGGTCGACGGGTCCCCTCTGGAAACACCATATATTTT
CASSGRRVPSGNTIYF
>-|TRBV28|-|TRBJ2-3
TGTGCCAGCAGTTCGACTCAGTTGACAGATACGCAGTATTTT
CASSSTQLTDTQYF
>-|TRBV6-5|-|TRBJ2-2
TGTGCCAGCTCGCCGGGACAAGGAACCGGGGAGCTGTTTTTT
CASSPGQGTGELFF
>-|TRBV18|-|TRBJ2-1
TGTGCCAGCTCACTACAGGGTTCCACCTACAATGAGCAGTTCTTC
CASSLQGSTYNEQFF
>-|TRBV10-2|-|TRBJ2-3
TGCGCCAGCAGTGAGTCCCGGGGGACTCGGGGAGATACGCAGTATTTT
CASSESRGTRGDTQYF
>few|TRBV5-6|TRBD1|TRBJ2-1
TGTGCCAGCGGGGGACAGTCTCGAGAGCAGTTCTTC
CASGGQSREQFF
>-|TRBV28|-|TRBJ2-7
TGTGCCAGCAGCCCTGTTACCGGGACACCAAACTCCTACGAGCAGTACTTC
CASSPVTGTPNSYEQYF
>-|TRBV5-1|TRBD1|TRBJ1-2
TGCGCCAGCAGCCCGACAGGGGGGGTCTATGGCTACACCTTC
CASSPTGGVYGYTF
>-|TRBV7-2|-|TRBJ2-5
TGTGCCAGCAGCCCACGACTAGATGCGACCCAGTACTTC
CASSPRLDATQYF
>-|TRBV18|-|TRBJ2-7
TGTGCCAGCTCACCGGCGGCCTACGAGCAGTACTTC
CASSPAAYEQYF
>-|TRBV15|-|TRBJ2-3
TGTGCCACCAGCAGCCGAGAGTTTACGCAGTATTTT
CATSSREFTQYF
>-|TRBV28|TRBD1|TRBJ1-5
TGTGCCAGCAGTTCTCCTCGGACAGGGGCGGGCAATCAGCCCCAGCATTTT
CASSSPRTGAGNQPQHF
>-|TRBV4-2|TRBD2|TRBJ2-5
TGTGCCAGCAGCCAAGATTTGGCGGGAGTAGCGGGGTATCAAGAGACCCAGTACTTC
CASSQDLAGVAGYQETQYF
>few|TRBV30|TRBD2|TRBJ2-5
TGTGCCTGGGACGGGGGGGCCCTCCAAGAGACCCAGTACTTC
CAWDGGALQETQYF
>-|TRBV10-1|TRBD1|TRBJ2-7
TGCGCCAGCAGTGCGCGACAGGGGCTCAACGAGCAGTACTTC
CASSARQGLNEQYF
>-|TRBV7-2|-|TRBJ1-2
TGTGCCAGCAGCGGTAATATCCAGGGCTACGGCTACACCTTC
CASSGNIQGYGYTF
>once|TRBV6-6|TRBD2|TRBJ2-7
TGTGCCAGCAGTTTCGTGACTAGCGGGAGCGAGCAGTACTTC
CASSFVTSGSEQYF
>-|TRBV14|TRBD2|TRBJ2-7
TGTGCCAGCAGCCAGAGGAGAGGGGCGGGGGAATTCTACGAGCAGTACTTC
CASSQRRGAGEFYEQYF
>-|TRBV5-1|TRBD1|TRBJ1-2
TGCGCCAGCACCGGGACAGGGGGGGGCTACACCTTC
CASTGTGGGYTF
>-|TRBV2|TRBD1|TRBJ1-4
TGTGCCAGCAGGAACAGGGGCCTTGGGAATGAAAAACTGTTTTTT
CASRNRGLGNEKLFF
>-|TRBV27|TRBD2|TRBJ2-5
TGTGCCAGCAGTCCACAACTAGCGGGAGGGACCCAGTACTTC
CASSPQLAGGTQYF
>-|TRBV5-1|-|TRBJ1-4
TGCGCCAGCAGCCCCGACGGGGGAGCGGAAAAACTGTTTTTT
CASSPDGGAEKLFF
>-|TRBV20-1|-|TRBJ2-1
TGCAGTGCTAGGGCAGGGTATGAGCAGTTCTTC
CSARAGYEQFF
>-|TRBV5-5|-|TRBJ2-2
TGTGCCAGCAACCCAAATTCCGGCACCGGGGAGCTGTTTTTT
CASNPNSGTGELFF
>-|TRBV4-1|-|TRBJ2-3
TGCGCCAGCAGCCAAGTTAACACCGTCACAGATACGCAGTATTTT
CASSQVNTVTDTQYF
>-|TRBV20-1|TRBD1|TRBJ2-4
TGCAGTGCTACAAACAGGGGGGTTCAGTACTTC
CSATNRGVQYF
>-|TRBV9|TRBD1|TRBJ2-3
TGTGCCAGCAGCGTAGCTATAGGGGGCTCAGATACGCAGTATTTT
CASSVAIGGSDTQYF
>-|TRBV19|-|TRBJ1-2
TGTGCCAGCTTGGGGCAGTCCCCTAACTATGGCTACACCTTC
CASLGQSPNYGYTF
>once|TRBV6-5|-|TRBJ2-7
TGTGCCAGCAGTTACCGGGGAACCTCCTACGAGCAGTACTTC
CASSYRGTSYEQYF